There are many counts of the clone carrying this TCR beta chain. Each patient came to thyroid surgery without any prior treatment (of any kind). TCRdb re-called the PCR reads via MiXCR. Seen here are about 39,000 clones, approximately 15% observed once, and the top ten hold 22%. Germline trimming cut 6 bases from V and 2 bases from J; bases unmatched to any gene: 3. There are 14 residues in the CDR3. From germline, CDR1 is MNHNS and CDR2 SASEGT. This entry belongs to a study of metastatic and nonmetastatic thyroid tumors. Study overall: Both malignant and benign thyroid patients supplied peripheral blood and tumor or nodule tissue samples, across which the repertoires of these patients were then compared.

The TCR sequence derives from a female donor with papillary thyroid cancer or a benign thyroid nodule (not recorded which). Some clones in this sample may be carry-over from other donors' samples. The sequenced sample was blood. The chain employs TRBV6-1 and TRBJ2-1, with 8 bases fitting TRBD2. The CDR3 loop reads CASSRTSPYNEQFF. CDR3 in DNA: TGTGCCAGCAGCAGGACTAGCCCCTACAATGAGCAGTTCTTC.